The rows below give T cell receptor beta chains drawn from one sample of a study of early T cells in non-severe SARS-CoV-2 infection. One entry per CDR3 protein results from TCRdb running MiXCR on the 5' RACE reads. This table holds around 55,000 distinct CDR3 sequences, 5.5% to 8.5% found once. The sequencing used whole blood, collected at baseline. All receptors derive from an adult who was a healthcare worker with PCR-confirmed SARS-CoV-2 infection or an uninfected control (not recorded which). Each CDR3 is given with its conserved first and last residue. Each record gives: J gene, V gene, clone size, D gene, CDR3 protein, CDR3 DNA. D genes are given only for firm matches. The size field is filled for only some rows; it gives once, few, many or a size class.

TRBJ2-2,TRBV11-2,many,-,CASSNNQGRTGELFF,TGTGCCAGCAGCAACAATCAGGGACGCACCGGGGAGCTGTTTTTT
TRBJ1-2,TRBV5-1,few,-,CASSPVGYGYTF,TGCGCCAGCAGCCCGGTCGGGTATGGCTACACCTTC
TRBJ1-2,TRBV27,many,-,CASSLKGILGYTF,TGTGCCAGCAGTTTAAAGGGAATTCTTGGCTACACCTTC
TRBJ2-7,TRBV13,many,-,CASSLGLRGAGEQYF,TGTGCCAGCAGCTTAGGCCTCCGGGGCGCAGGCGAGCAGTACTTC
TRBJ2-3,TRBV28,-,-,CASSSSQGGTQYF,TGTGCCAGCAGTTCCTCACAGGGAGGTACGCAGTATTTT
TRBJ2-4,TRBV27,many,-,CASTDTDSFKNIQYF,TGTGCCAGCACAGACACCGACAGTTTCAAAAACATTCAGTACTTC
TRBJ1-6,TRBV5-4,many,-,CASSSTTDNSPLHF,TGTGCCAGCAGCTCAACAACAGATAATTCACCCCTCCACTTT
TRBJ1-1,TRBV5-1,many,-,CASSSSRGVWSTEAFF,TGCGCCAGCAGCTCTTCCCGGGGGGTGTGGAGCACTGAAGCTTTCTTT
TRBJ2-3,TRBV6-5,-,TRBD2,CASSNRGEAPDTQYF,TGTGCCAGCAGTAACCGGGGGGAAGCTCCGGATACGCAGTATTTT
TRBJ2-5,TRBV5-1,many,-,CASSLYGTLQETQYF,TGCGCCAGCAGCTTGTACGGGACACTTCAAGAGACCCAGTACTTC
TRBJ2-5,TRBV4-2,many,TRBD2,CASSQARTSGGAFSAETQYF,TGTGCCAGCAGCCAGGCCCGAACTAGCGGGGGGGCCTTCTCCGCTGAGACCCAGTACTTC
TRBJ1-1,TRBV7-2,few,-,CASSLDSRRVNTEAFF,TGTGCCAGCAGCTTAGACAGCAGGAGGGTAAACACTGAAGCTTTCTTT
TRBJ2-5,TRBV7-2,-,-,CASSLVTVETQYF,TGTGCCAGCAGCTTAGTCACAGTCGAGACCCAGTACTTC
TRBJ2-2,TRBV28,-,-,CASRDVHGELFF,TGTGCCAGCCGTGATGTTCACGGGGAGCTGTTTTTT
TRBJ2-3,TRBV28,many,-,CASRRVGGTDTQYF,TGTGCCAGCAGGAGGGTCGGGGGCACAGATACGCAGTATTTT
TRBJ2-1,TRBV10-3,-,TRBD2,CAISEWRGNGNEQFF,TGTGCCATCAGTGAATGGCGGGGGAATGGAAATGAGCAGTTCTTC
TRBJ2-3,TRBV21-1,-,-,CASSKLGTQMGTYTQYF,TGTGCCAGCAGCAAGTTGGGCACCCAGATGGGCACATATACGCAGTATTTT
TRBJ2-3,TRBV4-2,few,-,CASGGQDTDTQYF,TGTGCCAGCGGGGGGCAAGACACAGATACGCAGTATTTT
TRBJ2-1,TRBV11-2,many,-,CASSEIKSPGTYGQFF,TGTGCCAGCAGCGAAATTAAGTCTCCGGGTACGTACGGGCAGTTCTTC
TRBJ1-5,TRBV20-1,-,-,CSARGVNSNQPQHF,TGCAGTGCTAGAGGCGTGAATAGCAATCAGCCCCAGCATTTT
TRBJ1-2,TRBV20-1,many,-,CSARPRPSPAPNTF,TGCAGTGCTAGGCCCCGTCCGTCACCAGCGCCGAACACCTTC
TRBJ1-2,TRBV6-1,few,TRBD1,CASSEGTGDYGYTF,TGTGCCAGCAGTGAAGGGACAGGGGACTATGGCTACACCTTC
TRBJ1-1,TRBV18,many,-,CASSPPMGGWTEAFF,TGTGCCAGCTCACCACCGATGGGGGGTTGGACTGAAGCTTTCTTT
TRBJ2-5,TRBV10-3,many,-,CAISERLGGGETQYF,TGTGCCATCAGTGAGAGACTGGGCGGCGGGGAGACCCAGTACTTC
TRBJ1-1,TRBV12-3/TRBV12-4,many,TRBD1,CASSSQGTNTEAFF,TGTGCCAGCAGCTCACAGGGGACCAACACTGAAGCTTTCTTT
TRBJ2-1,TRBV5-4,-,-,CASSLEPENNEQFF,TGTGCCAGCAGCTTGGAACCAGAAAATAATGAGCAGTTCTTC
TRBJ1-5,TRBV12-3/TRBV12-4,few,-,CASEKSGNQPQHF,TGTGCCAGCGAGAAATCAGGGAATCAGCCCCAGCATTTT
TRBJ2-5,TRBV4-3,few,TRBD2,CASSKTSGYQGETQYF,TGCGCCAGCAGCAAGACTAGCGGGTATCAAGGGGAGACCCAGTACTTC
TRBJ1-2,TRBV5-5,few,TRBD1,CASSFDQGAYGYTF,TGTGCCAGCAGCTTTGATCAGGGGGCCTATGGCTACACCTTC
TRBJ1-4,TRBV7-6,many,-,CASSLGAALDEKLFF,TGTGCCAGCAGCTTAGGAGCAGCGTTGGATGAAAAACTGTTTTTT
TRBJ2-7,TRBV7-2,few,-,CASSWRGDTYEQYF,TGTGCCAGCAGCTGGCGCGGGGACACCTACGAGCAGTACTTC
TRBJ2-3,TRBV28,once,TRBD1,CASIKIGQGATDTQYF,TGTGCCAGCATAAAAATAGGACAGGGGGCCACAGATACGCAGTATTTT
TRBJ2-7,TRBV6-2/TRBV6-3,-,-,CASSRSTTSYEQYF,TGTGCCAGCAGTCGATCGACTACCTCCTACGAGCAGTACTTC
TRBJ2-6,TRBV24-1,many,TRBD1,CATSDSGTGFYSGANVLTF,TGTGCCACCAGTGATTCGGGGACAGGGTTCTACTCTGGGGCCAACGTCCTGACTTTC
TRBJ1-2,TRBV18,many,TRBD1,CASSVPDRAVWEYTF,TGTGCCAGCTCAGTCCCGGACAGGGCTGTGTGGGAGTACACCTTC
TRBJ2-3,TRBV7-2,many,TRBD2,CASSLALASGSTDTQYF,TGTGCCAGCAGCTTAGCGCTCGCTAGCGGAAGCACAGATACGCAGTATTTT
TRBJ1-1,TRBV7-9,few,TRBD1,CASSRTGITEAFF,TGTGCCAGCAGCAGGACAGGGATTACTGAAGCTTTCTTT
TRBJ1-2,TRBV6-6,-,-,CASSYSGGLDGYTF,TGTGCCAGCAGTTACTCAGGGGGTTTGGATGGCTACACCTTC
TRBJ1-2,TRBV7-2,many,TRBD1,CASSSDRGVYGYTF,TGTGCCAGCAGCTCGGACAGGGGAGTTTATGGCTACACCTTC
TRBJ2-3,TRBV7-9,-,-,CASYPAFSVGHSTDTQYF,TGTGCCAGCTATCCCGCCTTTTCGGTAGGACATAGCACAGATACGCAGTATTTT
TRBJ1-3,TRBV28,many,-,CASISEGRNTIYF,TGTGCCAGCATCTCGGAGGGAAGAAACACCATATATTTT